This T cell receptor beta chain was sequenced in a study of cytomegalovirus exposure and HLA in healthy donors (dated by TCRdb to the late 2010s). In terms of the full investigation: An earlier analysis of several hundred of the donors reported about 300 Gb of sequence data and 90 million to 120 million unique TCR beta sequences obtained from about 179 million T cells. Both class I and class II loci were covered by HLA typing, at four-digit resolution. Genome-wide SNP genotypes for about three fifths of the roughly 670 donors were used in a later genetic analysis, which treated that subset as a discovery cohort. The study used immunosequencing to profile the T cell repertoires of around 600 subjects and linked those repertoires to cytomegalovirus serostatus. On average, over 200,000 unique TCR beta nucleotide sequences were sequenced per donor among fewer than 500 genotyped donors of the cohort, with 15% to 20% of those sequences being non-productive. Every repertoire in the discovery cohort had been generated on one and the same sequencing platform. The genetic ancestry cluster associated with self-reported Caucasian donors included about 84% of the roughly 400 genotyped donors. Roughly 320 gigabases of sequencing data and roughly 80 million unique TCR sequences made up an early release that covered 500 to 700 HLA-typed donors. Along with the 666-subject first cohort, a separate validation cohort of over a hundred different subjects was used. The study aimed to test whether cataloging public T cell receptors could reveal signatures of past pathogen exposure. In the later analysis, no new phenotypic data were used to find candidate immune exposures; instead, reliance was placed on TCR beta sequences and their occurrence across donors. To decide whether each TCR beta V gene segment behaved as functional or pseudogenic, an earlier analysis of approximately 620 of the donors relied on high-throughput TCR beta sequencing. A later analysis re-analyzed previously published TCR beta repertoires from 600 to 850 donors and added high-resolution HLA genotyping to study TCR occurrence patterns. Typing coverage varied by locus: about 620-630 donors for A, B, C, DRB1 and DQB1; 522 for DQA1; around 610 for DPA1; around 490 for DPB1. The study combined high-throughput TCR immunosequencing, statistical association of individual TCRs with disease status, and machine learning to predict cytomegalovirus infection status. Donor age, sex, ethnicity and CMV serostatus were compiled together with the repertoire data. Because of strong linkage in the cohort, roughly five DR-DQ haplotypes were treated as single units for association and clustering.

Library preparation was by the immunoSEQ multiplex PCR assay. The multiplex PCR relied on a mix of 60 forward primers for TCR Vbeta segments and 13 reverse primers for TCR Jbeta segments. The CDR3 region of rearranged TCR beta genes was amplified from genomic DNA by a multiplex PCR assay. Amplified TCR beta libraries were sequenced as 87-base-pair reads on the Illumina HiSeq System. In the authors' own workflow: A later analysis counted around 72 million unique TCR beta chains across the 600 to 850 repertoires, and around 9.9 million of these chains were shared by at least two donors. A nearest-neighbor algorithm error-corrected the raw reads and collapsed the reads into unique sequences, merging closely related sequences to remove PCR and sequencing errors. V, D and J gene segments were assigned by aligning CDR3 sequences to IMGT reference sequences. For a sequence to be retained, a match of at least six nucleotides was required to both a V gene segment and a J gene segment. A rearrangement counted as productive if the CDR3 had no stop codons and remained in frame with V and J, and every other rearrangement counted as non-productive. Following IMGT convention, CDR3 was defined as the stretch from the second conserved V-encoded cysteine up to the conserved J-encoded phenylalanine. Sequences without an unambiguous match to a single V gene segment were excluded from the earlier analysis of almost 600 of the donors. An earlier analysis of several hundred of the donors called V segments functional above 56.7% productive rearrangements and segregating when the between-donor standard deviation exceeded 5%. To diagnose cytomegalovirus status from the catalog of TCR beta chain sequences, a statistical classification framework was built. V and J gene assignment, in a later analysis, came from comparing TCR nucleotide sequences with IMGT/GENE-DB human TR gene sequences. The TCRdist pipeline was used in a later analysis to assign CDR3 sequences and most-parsimonious VDJ recombination scenarios. In a later analysis, each TCR beta chain was defined by its CDR3 amino acid sequence together with its V-gene family, and reads without a unique V-gene family were excluded. A later analysis removed 592 highly shared, low-generation-probability nucleotide sequences to deal with suspected cross-contamination and a sequencing artifact. In a later analysis, a clonal expansion index was calculated for each public chain from normalized within-repertoire ranks of inferred template counts. Generation probabilities in a later analysis came from a VDJ recombination model fitted to out-of-frame rearrangements, and those results were checked against IGoR. In a later analysis, TCR-TCR, TCR-HLA and TCR-CMV co-occurrence was scored with hypergeometric tests, and a repertoire-size bias correction was applied to TCR pairs. A later analysis estimated false discovery rates by permuting HLA or CMV assignments 20 times. In a later analysis, co-occurring TCRs were grouped using DBSCAN, and TCRdist sequence similarity was added for clustering within HLA-allele-positive subsets. Repertoires with fewer than 30,000 or more than 120,000 public chains were left out of co-occurrence clustering, as were about five repertoires with anomalous nucleotide sharing. TCRdb took this table from immuneACCESS and kept in-frame rearrangements with V and J called. Such tables lack part of the clones; where checked against another copy, unresolved V genes explain under half of the gap, and the rest is unexplained. The D gene and trimming were derived from the DNA, and the V and J assignments and clone size from that table. The sample table shows about 190,000 clones, and around 80% are seen once. The ten top clones hold about 2% of the sample.

Study-wide conclusions, independent of this receptor: A later analysis found that most CMV-associated TCR beta chains appeared HLA-restricted, with HLA associations seemingly driven largely by CMV exposure. The sequencing pipeline was judged likely to have produced a cluster of highly shared sequence variants as a technical artifact. According to a later analysis, parvovirus B19, influenza, CMV and Epstein-Barr virus appeared linked to several top co-occurrence clusters. In a later analysis, 15,000 to 20,000 TCR beta sequences were associated with specific HLA alleles at a false discovery rate of 0.05. A later analysis found that TCR association rates varied across HLA loci, with DRB1 alleles showing the most associated TCRs and HLA-C alleles the fewest. Most TCR sequences were observed very rarely across donors, whereas some public TCRs were present in many individuals. Because HLA typing was missing for some donors at each locus, association tests included only the typed subset. Cytomegalovirus status was reported to be diagnosed by the classifier with high specificity and sensitivity in both the original and validation cohorts. A further reported finding was that TCR beta sequences accurately predicted the HLA-A and HLA-B alleles for most subjects in the first cohort. Because the 87-base-pair reads could not distinguish some IMGT-functional V segments, including TRBV6-2 and TRBV6-3, those segments were excluded. A later analysis found that HLA-associated TCR beta chains were more clonally expanded and had lower generation probabilities than equally common non-associated chains. According to the authors, the approach could potentially be generalized to other disease states and immunological phenotypes. V-gene and J-gene trimming of TCR beta chains was associated with a missense DCLRE1C variant in a later genetic analysis, and the association was replicated in an independent cohort. The cohort was sequenced for TCR beta chains only, and without alpha or paired-chain data the features that could be detected were limited. Broadly in line with IMGT annotations, most TCR beta V segments showed up in productive rearrangements about 87% or about 30% of the time in an earlier analysis of some 590 of the donors. The presence/absence analyses assumed that sequencing depth was roughly uniform across donors, and that assumption may not be true. Linkage disequilibrium might explain the correlated functional status among segregating V segments, but an unknown experimental factor could not be excluded. Assigning TCR associations to individual alleles was difficult when HLA alleles, especially DR and DQ, strongly co-occurred. In vitro tests confirmed that a few of the cytomegalovirus-associated TCR beta chains recognize cytomegalovirus antigens. Because counts were too low, approximately 15 rarely observed V segments, including chromosome 9 orphons, were excluded from the earlier analysis of under 650 of the donors. According to a later genetic analysis, donors in an Asian-associated ancestry cluster had fewer N-insertions in productive TCRs than the roughly 700-donor mean. In the study, some 160 TCR beta chains were listed as associated with cytomegalovirus. The only immune exposure information available for the cohort was CMV serostatus.

In total, 666 healthy bone marrow donors made up the cohort. All cohort members were sampled while nominally healthy, although unrecorded immune exposures were likely present. The donor was CMV seropositive and belonged to the group of 250 to 350 seropositive cohort members. Each donor provided a peripheral blood sample, and peripheral blood mononuclear cells were used for TCR beta sequencing. The Qiagen DNeasy Blood Extraction Kit was used to extract genomic DNA from the blood cell samples. Notes on this clone: It lacks a known antigen. No much larger clonotype is one base removed from it; base qualities were not supplied.

V is pruned by 8 bases and J by 7 bases, leaving 10 bases of the junction without a gene match. Per the germline V gene, MNHNS is the CDR1 and SASEGT is the CDR2. The CDR3 runs 13 amino acids, cysteine and valine included. Only the CDR3 portion is preserved as DNA: 39 bases, with reading frame beginning at the first base. The receptor was derived from a woman between 18 and 29 years old in good health and CMV-seropositive. Source material: PBMCs. Recombination joined TRBV6-1 with TRBJ2-7, with 8 middle bases fitting TRBD1. The sequenced DNA is TGTGCCAGCCAGGACAGGGACCATAAAGAGCAGTACGTC. This translates into CASQDRDHKEQYV.